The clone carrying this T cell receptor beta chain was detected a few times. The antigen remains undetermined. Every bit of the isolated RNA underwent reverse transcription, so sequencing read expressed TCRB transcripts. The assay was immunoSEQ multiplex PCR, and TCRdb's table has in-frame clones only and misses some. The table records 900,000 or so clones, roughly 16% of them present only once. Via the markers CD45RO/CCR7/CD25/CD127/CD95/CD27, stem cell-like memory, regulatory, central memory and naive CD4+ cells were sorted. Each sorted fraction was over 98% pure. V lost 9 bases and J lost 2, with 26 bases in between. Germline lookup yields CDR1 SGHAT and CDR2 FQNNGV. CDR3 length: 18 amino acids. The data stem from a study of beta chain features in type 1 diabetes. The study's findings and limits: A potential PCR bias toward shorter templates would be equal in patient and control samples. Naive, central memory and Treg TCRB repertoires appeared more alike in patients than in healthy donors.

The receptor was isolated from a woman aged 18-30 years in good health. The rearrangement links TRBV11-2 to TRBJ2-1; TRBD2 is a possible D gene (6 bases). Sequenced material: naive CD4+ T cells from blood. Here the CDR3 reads CASQLGRAGHGTYNEQFF. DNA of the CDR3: TGTGCCAGTCAGCTAGGGCGGGCGGGGCATGGAACCTACAATGAGCAGTTCTTC.